These T cell receptor beta chains were read from a single sample in a study of identical twins. TCRdb reprocessed the 5' RACE reads with MiXCR, giving one entry per CDR3 protein. This sample carries roughly 1,500,000 distinct CDR3 sequences, 32% of them seen once, and the ten largest clones take about 0.27%. Input material: cord blood. These receptors were obtained from a newborn girl in good health. CDR3s include the opening cysteine and the closing phenylalanine or tryptophan. D genes are given only for firm matches. Expanded clones get a size class; other rows say once, few or many, or leave the size out.

CDR3 length	D gene	clone size	V gene	J gene	CDR3 protein	CDR3 DNA
15	-	-	TRBV27	TRBJ1-4	CASSSRGRGGEKLFF	TGTGCCAGCAGTTCCCGTGGGAGGGGAGGTGAAAAACTGTTTTTT
15	TRBD2	few	TRBV12-3/TRBV12-4	TRBJ2-5	CASTLGWGGKETQYF	TGTGCCAGCACTCTGGGGTGGGGGGGGAAAGAGACCCAGTACTTC
16	-	few	TRBV12-3/TRBV12-4	TRBJ2-7	CASSPHRDFPSYEQYF	TGTGCCAGCAGTCCACACAGGGACTTTCCCTCCTACGAGCAGTACTTC
16	-	-	TRBV5-1	TRBJ2-7	CASSLAPSGSTYEQYF	TGCGCCAGCAGCTTGGCACCGTCGGGTTCTACCTACGAGCAGTACTTC
21	TRBD2	once	TRBV6-1	TRBJ2-1	CASRRTSGGAGATSLYNEQFF	TGTGCCAGCAGAAGGACTAGCGGGGGGGCCGGGGCCACTTCTCTCTACAATGAGCAGTTCTTC
15	TRBD1	-	TRBV20-1	TRBJ1-6	CSAFPTGGRFSPLHF	TGCAGTGCTTTCCCGACAGGGGGCCGCTTTTCACCCCTCCACTTT
14	TRBD2	few	TRBV6-5	TRBJ2-1	CASSSLAGGGEQFF	TGTGCCAGCAGCTCACTAGCGGGAGGGGGTGAGCAGTTCTTC
13	TRBD1	many	TRBV12-3/TRBV12-4	TRBJ2-4	CASRQGAKNIQYF	TGTGCCAGCAGACAGGGGGCCAAAAACATTCAGTACTTC
15	TRBD1	-	TRBV6-6	TRBJ1-5	CAISTQGAGNQPQHF	TGTGCCATCTCAACCCAGGGGGCTGGCAATCAGCCCCAGCATTTT
13	-	few	TRBV12-3/TRBV12-4	TRBJ2-7	CASGLLWGYEQYF	TGTGCCAGCGGTTTACTGTGGGGTTACGAGCAGTACTTC
15	TRBD2	-	TRBV4-2	TRBJ2-1	CASSQDFRSGDEQFF	TGTGCCAGCAGCCAAGATTTTCGGAGCGGGGATGAGCAGTTCTTC
16	TRBD2	many	TRBV4-2	TRBJ2-1	CASSQASGVSYNEQFF	TGTGCCAGCAGCCAAGCTAGCGGGGTATCCTACAATGAGCAGTTCTTC
20	TRBD2	-	TRBV6-5	TRBJ2-1	CASTSAPLTSGRAVYNEQFF	TGTGCCAGCACTTCCGCCCCCTTGACTAGCGGGAGGGCCGTCTACAATGAGCAGTTCTTC
14	-	few	TRBV5-8	TRBJ2-7	CASSLTWGSDEQYF	TGTGCCAGCAGCCTAACATGGGGTTCCGACGAGCAGTACTTC
15	TRBD2	-	TRBV19	TRBJ2-1	CASSPEREVYNEQFF	TGTGCCAGTAGCCCCGAGCGGGAGGTTTACAATGAGCAGTTCTTC
12	-	-	TRBV28	TRBJ2-1	CASSSNRNEQFF	TGTGCCAGCAGTTCGAACAGGAATGAGCAGTTCTTC
14	-	many	TRBV5-1	TRBJ2-3	CASSQTASTDTQYF	TGCGCCAGCAGCCAGACAGCTAGCACAGATACGCAGTATTTT
17	TRBD2	-	TRBV4-2	TRBJ2-7	CASGQGVASGYSYEQYF	TGTGCCAGCGGCCAAGGCGTGGCTAGCGGCTACTCCTACGAGCAGTACTTC
13	-	-	TRBV2	TRBJ2-3	CASSEGTPDTQYF	TGTGCCAGCAGTGAGGGGACACCAGATACGCAGTATTTT
12	-	-	TRBV6-1	TRBJ1-1	CASRQPYTEAFF	TGTGCCAGCAGACAGCCCTACACTGAAGCTTTCTTT
14	-	few	TRBV20-1	TRBJ1-2	CSAKGQSFPYGYTF	TGCAGTGCTAAGGGCCAGTCTTTCCCCTATGGCTACACCTTC
13	-	few	TRBV28	TRBJ1-2	CASSFQVAYGYTF	TGTGCCAGCAGTTTCCAGGTAGCCTATGGCTACACCTTC
9	-	few	TRBV20-1	TRBJ1-2	CSGGYGYTF	TGCAGTGGTGGATATGGCTACACCTTC
15	-	-	TRBV14	TRBJ2-1	CASSQVRRSYNEQFF	TGTGCCAGCAGCCAAGTTCGTCGGTCCTACAATGAGCAGTTCTTC
16	-	-	TRBV6-2/TRBV6-3	TRBJ2-7	CASSSFPAGQTYEQYF	TGTGCCAGCAGTTCATTCCCGGCGGGACAGACCTACGAGCAGTACTTC
14	-	few	TRBV5-1	TRBJ2-7	CASSRDSEGYEQYF	TGCGCCAGCAGTAGGGACTCCGAGGGTTACGAGCAGTACTTC
12	-	-	TRBV25-1	TRBJ1-1	CASRRLRGKAFF	TGTGCCAGCAGGCGCTTGAGGGGGAAAGCTTTCTTT
18	TRBD1	few	TRBV4-2	TRBJ2-3	CASSQESGTGGYTDTQYF	TGTGCCAGCAGCCAAGAATCAGGGACAGGGGGATACACAGATACGCAGTATTTT
12	-	-	TRBV6-1	TRBJ2-1	CASSEGMREQFF	TGTGCCAGCAGTGAAGGAATGAGGGAGCAGTTCTTC
15	-	few	TRBV20-1	TRBJ1-6	CSASPPGRYNSPLHF	TGCAGTGCATCACCTCCGGGACGGTATAATTCACCCCTCCACTTT
13	-	-	TRBV5-1	TRBJ2-1	CASSLALGVEQFF	TGCGCCAGCAGCTTGGCCCTCGGGGTCGAGCAGTTCTTC
14	TRBD2	once	TRBV9	TRBJ2-1	CASTPSGGIDEQFF	TGTGCCAGCACTCCTAGCGGGGGTATCGATGAGCAGTTCTTC
14	TRBD2	-	TRBV20-1	TRBJ2-7	CSADTSGVPYEQYF	TGCAGTGCTGACACTAGCGGGGTCCCCTACGAGCAGTACTTC
16	TRBD2	many	TRBV24-1	TRBJ2-3	CATSDDLAGVSPTQYF	TGTGCCACCAGTGATGACCTAGCGGGAGTCTCTCCGACGCAGTATTTT
14	-	-	TRBV19	TRBJ2-1	CASSSDLTGYEQFF	TGTGCCAGTAGTTCCGACCTCACCGGGTATGAGCAGTTCTTC
15	-	-	TRBV6-6	TRBJ2-7	CASSYSMGGGYEQYF	TGTGCCAGCAGTTACTCGATGGGTGGGGGGTACGAGCAGTACTTC
16	TRBD2	few	TRBV11-2	TRBJ2-1	CASSPGAGVAYNEQFF	TGTGCCAGCAGCCCAGGAGCGGGGGTAGCCTACAATGAGCAGTTCTTC
16	TRBD2	many	TRBV6-6	TRBJ2-1	CASSSLGLAGYNEQFF	TGTGCCAGCAGCTCACTCGGACTAGCGGGGTACAATGAGCAGTTCTTC
15	-	-	TRBV20-1	TRBJ2-7	CSASWRRSSYNEQYF	TGCAGTGCTAGCTGGCGTAGGAGCTCCTACAATGAGCAGTACTTC
18	-	-	TRBV21-1	TRBJ1-5	CASSKGRGDRVSNQPQHF	TGTGCCAGCAGCAAAGGGCGTGGAGACAGAGTTAGCAATCAGCCCCAGCATTTT
15	TRBD1	few	TRBV5-1	TRBJ2-7	CASSPVSEGAYEQYF	TGCGCCAGCAGCCCAGTTTCAGAGGGGGCTTACGAGCAGTACTTC
18	TRBD2	-	TRBV7-2	TRBJ2-7	CASSLARGLAGGPYEQYF	TGTGCCAGCAGCTTAGCGCGGGGACTAGCGGGAGGGCCCTACGAGCAGTACTTC